This TCR beta chain derives from a study of T cell repertoires in aging, cancer and after chemotherapy (dated by TCRdb to the late 2010s). Turning to the overall study: Six donor age groups were covered, ranging from 30 or younger up to 70 or older, and each group contained at least three individuals. In the solid tumor group, the paired samples taken before and after chemotherapy came from patients with brain tumors (glioblastoma) who were receiving therapy based on temozolomide. Alongside 95 healthy donors serving as a reference group, the cohort included some 220 cancer patients, of whom around 91 had hematological cancers and 120 to 130 had solid cancers. To look at immunoaging and at how T cells reconstitute after chemotherapy, the study profiled TCR beta repertoires in peripheral blood from both healthy donors and cancer patients. About 8.3 million TCR reads were contained in the full dataset.

Study-level results and caveats: Significantly lower blood TCR diversity and higher clonality were observed in untreated patients with hematological or solid cancers than in age-matched healthy donors. Declining TCR diversity with age in healthy donors was mainly explained by loss of richness; in cancer patients, loss of evenness also contributed. In both cancer cohorts, the median generation probability rose over the chemotherapy interval, which suggests that the repertoire was reconstituted through rebound thymic output. According to the authors, the repertoire data do not permit conclusions about immunological memory after chemotherapy.

The germline V gene supplies CDR1 MNHNS and CDR2 SASEGT. For this chain, trimming is 11 bases at the V end and 3 bases at the J end, and the number of junction bases without a gene match is 7. The CDR3 covers 13 residues, taking in both the cysteine and the phenylalanine. Kept here is only the CDR3 DNA, which spans 39 bases and is read in frame from base 1. Using a mixed TRB-A/B primer pool, multiplex touch-down PCR amplified rearranged TRB sequences covering the V, D and J segments. Illumina adapters and sample indices were added to the amplicons in two consecutive PCR reactions performed with Phusion HS II polymerase. Amplicons were gel-purified using the NucleoSpin Gel and PCR Clean-up kit and were subsequently checked with Qubit and an Agilent 2100 Bioanalyzer. Libraries were sequenced on an Illumina MiSeq using 600-cycle, single-indexed, paired-end runs. Per the authors' processing: TRB sequences were processed with MiXCR versions 2.12 and 3.0.5. A clone was defined as each unique CDR3 nucleotide sequence, and only productive sequences supported by at least two reads were kept. The repertoire metrics were Shannon diversity, evenness, clonality (calculated as one minus evenness), and diversity profiles parameterized by alpha from 0 to 5. Generation probabilities of clones in paired pre- and post-chemotherapy samples were computed with the IGoR algorithm. In TCRdb, the public reads were trimmed at Q25 with fastp and aligned with MiXCR, with productive beta chains retained. A single entry per CDR3 protein holds the most common genes and DNA from its merged rows. TCRdb assigned the V and J calls; the authors' analysis was not used. Within this sample are 3,700 or so distinct CDR3 sequences, with approximately 30% of them counted one time only. The ten largest clones represent 15% to 20% of the sample.

This clonotype was counted a few times. Its binding antigen is unknown. Qualities for individual bases were not recorded, and no much larger clone is one base off. Genomic DNA extracted from peripheral blood, rather than sorted cells or RNA, was used as the source for amplification of TCR beta rearrangements. Sequenced input: blood. This receptor was taken from a human donor with a solid tumor. The chain joins TRBV6-1 to TRBJ2-1; TRBD2 matches 7 bases in the middle. Read as DNA, the sequence is TGTGCCTTAAGCGGGGTTTTCTACAATGAGCAGTTCTTC. It translates as CALSGVFYNEQFF.